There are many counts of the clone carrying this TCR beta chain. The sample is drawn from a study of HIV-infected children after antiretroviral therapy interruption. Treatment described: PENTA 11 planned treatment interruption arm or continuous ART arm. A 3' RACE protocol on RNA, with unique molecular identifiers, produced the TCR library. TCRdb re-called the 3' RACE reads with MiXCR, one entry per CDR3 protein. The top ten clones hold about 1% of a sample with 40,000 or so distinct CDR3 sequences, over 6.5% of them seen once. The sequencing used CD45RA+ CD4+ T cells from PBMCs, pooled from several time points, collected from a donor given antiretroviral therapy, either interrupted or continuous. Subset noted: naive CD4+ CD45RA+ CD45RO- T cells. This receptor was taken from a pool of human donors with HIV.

The CDR3 coding sequence is TGTGCCAGCAGCCGAACCGGGACGACAGCGGGGGAGCAGTTCTTC. Protein product: CASSRTGTTAGEQFF. The V call is TRBV3-1, the J call TRBJ2-1, with TRBD2 matching over 7 bases. Unmatched junction bases numbered 13, after V lost 4 bases and J lost 10 bases. Germline V gene sequence: CDR1 LGHDT, CDR2 YNNKEL (reference sequence). The CDR3 has 15 residues.